This T cell receptor (beta chain) was obtained from a study of T-cell reconstitution after alpha-beta-depleted transplantation in children. Of note for this clonotype: The antigen remains undetermined.

TCRbeta library preparation incorporated unique molecular identifiers. TCRdb itself ran the PCR reads through MiXCR, one entry per CDR3 protein. The sample has about a million distinct CDR3 sequences, about 29% seen once. Broader study findings: Several hundred expanded graft clones reportedly gave rise to the alpha-beta T cells present about two months after transplant. It was surviving recipient T cells and thymic progenitors that gave some patients high TCRbeta diversity at day 60.

The V gene's germline CDR1 is LGHDT and CDR2 YNNKEL (reference sequence). Trimming left V 0 bases short and J 0 bases short, with 8 bases between. This CDR3 is 15 amino acids long. The clonotype comes from a boy in the first two years of life who had a stem cell transplant for SCID, so the T cells may come from the graft donor. V and J are TRBV3-1 and TRBJ2-5; D not certain. The sequences come from PBMCs, mostly from graft donor cells, collected 360 days after TCRalphabeta/CD19-depleted stem cell transplant. As DNA, the CDR3 is TGTGCCAGCAGCCAAGATCGGAAGTACCAAGAGACCCAGTACTTC. This codes for CASSQDRKYQETQYF.